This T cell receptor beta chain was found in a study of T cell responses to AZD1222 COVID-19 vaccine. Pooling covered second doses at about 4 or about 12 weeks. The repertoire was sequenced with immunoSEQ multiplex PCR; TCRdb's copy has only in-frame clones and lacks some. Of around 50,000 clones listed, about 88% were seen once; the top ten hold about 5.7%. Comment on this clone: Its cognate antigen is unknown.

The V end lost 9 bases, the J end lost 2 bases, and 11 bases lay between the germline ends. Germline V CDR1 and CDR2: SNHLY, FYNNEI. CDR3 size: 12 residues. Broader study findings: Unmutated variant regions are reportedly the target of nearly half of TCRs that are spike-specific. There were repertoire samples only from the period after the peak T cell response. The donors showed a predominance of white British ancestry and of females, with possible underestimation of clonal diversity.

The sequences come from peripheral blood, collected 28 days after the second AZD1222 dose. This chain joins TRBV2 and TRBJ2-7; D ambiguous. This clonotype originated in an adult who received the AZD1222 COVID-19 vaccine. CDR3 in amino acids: CASTMGPYEQYF. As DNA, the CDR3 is TGTGCCAGTACCATGGGTCCCTACGAGCAGTACTTC.